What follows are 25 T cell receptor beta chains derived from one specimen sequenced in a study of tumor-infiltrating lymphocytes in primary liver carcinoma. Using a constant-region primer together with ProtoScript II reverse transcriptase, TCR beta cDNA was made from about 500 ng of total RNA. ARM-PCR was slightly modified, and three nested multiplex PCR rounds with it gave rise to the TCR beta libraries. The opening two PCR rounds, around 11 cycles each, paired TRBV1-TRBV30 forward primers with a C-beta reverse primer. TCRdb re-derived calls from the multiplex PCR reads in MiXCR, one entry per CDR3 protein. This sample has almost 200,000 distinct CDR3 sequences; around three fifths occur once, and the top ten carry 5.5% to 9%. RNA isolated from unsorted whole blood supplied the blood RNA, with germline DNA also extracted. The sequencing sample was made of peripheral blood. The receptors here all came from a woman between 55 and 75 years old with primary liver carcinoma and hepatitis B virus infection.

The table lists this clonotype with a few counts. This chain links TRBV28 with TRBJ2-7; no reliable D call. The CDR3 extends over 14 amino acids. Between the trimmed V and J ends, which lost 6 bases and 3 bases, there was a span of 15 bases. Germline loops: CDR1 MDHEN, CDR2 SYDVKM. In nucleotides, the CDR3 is TGTGCCAGCAGCCTTCACAGATCGGGCTACGAGCAGTACTTC. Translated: CASSLHRSGYEQYF. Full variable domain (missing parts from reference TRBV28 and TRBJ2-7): DVKVTQSSRYLVKRTGEKVFLECVQDMDHENMFWYRQDPGLGLRLIYFSYDVKMKEKGDIPEGYSVSREKKERFSLILESASTNQTSMYLCASSLHRSGYEQYFGPGTRLTVT.

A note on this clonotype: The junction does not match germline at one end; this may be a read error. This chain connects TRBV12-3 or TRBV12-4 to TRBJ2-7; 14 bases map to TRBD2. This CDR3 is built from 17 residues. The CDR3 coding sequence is TGTGCCAGGAGTTCTGGACTAGCGGGAGGTTACGTCTACGAGCAGTACTTC. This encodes CARSSGLAGGYVYEQYF.

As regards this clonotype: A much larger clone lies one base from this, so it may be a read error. CDR3 loop: CASSLGLAGADERFF. CDR3 in DNA: TGTGCCAGCAGCTTAGGCCTAGCAGGGGCGGATGAGCGGTTCTTC. The chain combines TRBV5-4 with TRBJ2-1, with D perhaps matching TRBD1 (6 bases). Germline lookup yields CDR1 SGHNT and CDR2 YYREEE (reference sequence). The CDR3 runs to 15 residues.

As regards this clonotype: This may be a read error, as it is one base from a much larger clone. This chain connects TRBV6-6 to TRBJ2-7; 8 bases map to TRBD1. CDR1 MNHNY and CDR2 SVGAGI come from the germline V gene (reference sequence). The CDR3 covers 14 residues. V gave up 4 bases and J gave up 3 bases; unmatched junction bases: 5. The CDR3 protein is CASSSVTGVYEQYF. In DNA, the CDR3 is TGTGCCAGCAGTTCCGTGACAGGGGTCTACGAGCAGTACTTC.

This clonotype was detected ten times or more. CDR3 residues: CASSESFNEQFF. The CDR3 DNA follows: TGCGCCAGCAGTGAGAGTTTCAATGAGCAGTTCTTC. The rearrangement links TRBV10-2 to TRBJ2-1; unclear D gene. V lost 2 bases and J 6 bases, leaving 5 bases between the germline ends. The CDR3 sequence is 12 residues long. Germline V gene lookup returns CDR1 WSHSY and CDR2 SAAADI.

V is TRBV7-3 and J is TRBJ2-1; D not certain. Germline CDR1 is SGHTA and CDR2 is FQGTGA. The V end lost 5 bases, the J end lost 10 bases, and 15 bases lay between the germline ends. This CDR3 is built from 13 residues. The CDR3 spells CASSPSGSLEQFF. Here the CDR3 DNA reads TGTGCCAGCAGCCCCTCGGGCTCCCTGGAGCAGTTCTTC.

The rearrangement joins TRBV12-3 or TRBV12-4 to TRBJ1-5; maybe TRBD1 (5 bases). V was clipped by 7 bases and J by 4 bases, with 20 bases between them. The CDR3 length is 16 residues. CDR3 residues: CASIFLRGGPNQPQHF. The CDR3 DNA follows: TGTGCCAGCATTTTTTTAAGGGGTGGCCCGAATCAGCCCCAGCATTTT.

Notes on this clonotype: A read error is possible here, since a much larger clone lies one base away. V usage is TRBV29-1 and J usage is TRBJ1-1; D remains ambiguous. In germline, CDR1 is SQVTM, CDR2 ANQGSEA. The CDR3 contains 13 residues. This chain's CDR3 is CSVGLVANTEAYF. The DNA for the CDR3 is TGCAGCGTGGGCTTGGTAGCGAACACTGAAGCTTACTTT.

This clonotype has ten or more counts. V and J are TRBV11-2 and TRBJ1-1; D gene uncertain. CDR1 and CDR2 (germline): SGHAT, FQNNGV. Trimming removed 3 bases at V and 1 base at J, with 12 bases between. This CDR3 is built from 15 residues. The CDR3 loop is CASSFLTGSNTEAFF. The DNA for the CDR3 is TGTGCCAGCAGCTTCCTCACCGGTTCGAACACTGAAGCTTTCTTT.

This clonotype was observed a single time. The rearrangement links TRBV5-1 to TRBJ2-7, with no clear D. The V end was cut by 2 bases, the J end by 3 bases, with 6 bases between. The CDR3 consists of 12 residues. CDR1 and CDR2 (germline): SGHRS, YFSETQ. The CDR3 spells CASSFTDYEQYF. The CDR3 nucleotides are TGCGCCAGCAGCTTCACAGACTACGAGCAGTACTTC.

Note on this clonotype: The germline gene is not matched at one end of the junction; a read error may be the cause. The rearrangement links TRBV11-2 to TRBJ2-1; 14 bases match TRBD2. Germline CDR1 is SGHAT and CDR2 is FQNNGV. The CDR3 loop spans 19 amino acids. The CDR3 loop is CASSRGGLAGVRSYNERFF. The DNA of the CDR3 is TGTGCCAGCAGCCGGGGGGGACTAGCGGGAGTCCGCTCCTACAATGAGCGGTTCTTC.

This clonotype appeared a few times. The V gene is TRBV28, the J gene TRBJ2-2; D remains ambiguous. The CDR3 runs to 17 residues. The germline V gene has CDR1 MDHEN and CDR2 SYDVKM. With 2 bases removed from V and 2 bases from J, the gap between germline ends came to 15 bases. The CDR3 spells CASSLLSATLNTGELFF. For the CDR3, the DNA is TGTGCCAGCAGTTTACTATCAGCGACCCTAAACACCGGGGAGCTGTTTTTT. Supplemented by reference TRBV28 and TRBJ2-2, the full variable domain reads DVKVTQSSRYLVKRTGEKVFLECVQDMDHENMFWYRQDPGLGLRLIYFSYDVKMKEKGDIPEGYSVSREKKERFSLILESASTNQTSMYLCASSLLSATLNTGELFFGEGSRLTVL.

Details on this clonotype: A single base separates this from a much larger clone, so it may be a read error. The CDR3 here is CASSEIRTNCEQYF. The CDR3 DNA follows: TGTGCCAGCAGTGAAATAAGGACTAACTGCGAGCAGTACTTC. This chain links TRBV6-1 with TRBJ2-7; D is possibly TRBD2 (6 bases). V was cut by 2 bases and J by 6 bases, with 14 bases left in between. The CDR3 runs 14 residues. Per the germline V gene, CDR1 is MNHNS and CDR2 is SASEGT.

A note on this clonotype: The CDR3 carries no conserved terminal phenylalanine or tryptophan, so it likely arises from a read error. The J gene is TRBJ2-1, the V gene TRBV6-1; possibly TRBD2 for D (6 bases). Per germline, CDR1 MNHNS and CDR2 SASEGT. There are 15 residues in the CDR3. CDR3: CASRPRLAIYIEQFI. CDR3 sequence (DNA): TGTGCCAGCAGGCCCCGGCTAGCGATCTACATTGAGCAGTTCATC.

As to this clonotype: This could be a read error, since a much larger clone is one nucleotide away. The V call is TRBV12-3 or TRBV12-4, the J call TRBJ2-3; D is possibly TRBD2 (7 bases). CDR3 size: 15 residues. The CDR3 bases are TGTGCCGGCAGTTTAGGGGGGAGGGCCGTCGATACGCAGTATTTT. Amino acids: CAGSLGGRAVDTQYF.

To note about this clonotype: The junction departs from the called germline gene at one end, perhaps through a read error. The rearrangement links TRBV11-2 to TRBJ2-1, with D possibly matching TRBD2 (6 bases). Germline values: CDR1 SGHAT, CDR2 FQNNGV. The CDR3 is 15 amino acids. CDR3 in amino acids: CASSHSGRRYNEQSF. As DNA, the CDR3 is TGTGCCAGCAGCCATAGTGGGAGGAGGTACAATGAGCAGTCCTTC.

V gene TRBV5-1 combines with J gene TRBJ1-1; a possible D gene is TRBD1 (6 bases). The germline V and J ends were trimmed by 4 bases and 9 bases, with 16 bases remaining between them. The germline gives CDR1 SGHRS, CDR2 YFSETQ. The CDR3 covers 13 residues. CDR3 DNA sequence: TGCGCCAGCAGCAGGGGACAAGAGGTGAAAGCTTTCTTT. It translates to CASSRGQEVKAFF.

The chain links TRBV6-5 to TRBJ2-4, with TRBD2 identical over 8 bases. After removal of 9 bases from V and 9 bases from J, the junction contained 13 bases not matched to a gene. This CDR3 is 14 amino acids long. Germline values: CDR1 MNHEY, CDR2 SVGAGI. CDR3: CASSRGRGGIIQYF. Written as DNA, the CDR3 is TGTGCCAGTAGTCGGGGACGGGGGGGGATCATTCAGTACTTC.

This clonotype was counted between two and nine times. The CDR3 spells CASVREGQETQFF. CDR3 sequence (DNA): TGTGCCAGCGTCCGCGAGGGCCAGGAGACCCAGTTCTTC. The chain uses TRBV12-3 or TRBV12-4 and TRBJ2-5, with D tentatively TRBD2 (5 bases). The assigned J gene may be wrong: the sequence end matches TRBJ2-1 better. The CDR3 spans 13 residues.

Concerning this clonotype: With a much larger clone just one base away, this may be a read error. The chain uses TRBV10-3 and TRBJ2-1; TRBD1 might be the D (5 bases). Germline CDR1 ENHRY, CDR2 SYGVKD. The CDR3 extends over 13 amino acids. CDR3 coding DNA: TGTGTCATCAGTGACAGTTCACTCAATGAGCAGTTCTTC. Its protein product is CVISDSSLNEQFF.

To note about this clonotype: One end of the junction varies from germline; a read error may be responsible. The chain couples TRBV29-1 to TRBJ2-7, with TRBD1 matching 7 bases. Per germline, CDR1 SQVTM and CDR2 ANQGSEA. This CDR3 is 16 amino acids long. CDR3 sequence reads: CSVDLDTRTGAYEKYF. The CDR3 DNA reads TGCAGCGTTGATTTGGACACCAGGACAGGCGCCTACGAGAAGTACTTC.

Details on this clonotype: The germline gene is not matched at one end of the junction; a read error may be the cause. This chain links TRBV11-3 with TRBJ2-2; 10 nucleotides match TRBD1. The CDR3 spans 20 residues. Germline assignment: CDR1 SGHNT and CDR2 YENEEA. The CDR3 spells CASRLDSIGTGASNTGELFF. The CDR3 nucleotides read TGTGCCAGCAGATTAGATTCCATCGGGACAGGGGCTTCGAACACCGGGGAGCTGTTTTTT.

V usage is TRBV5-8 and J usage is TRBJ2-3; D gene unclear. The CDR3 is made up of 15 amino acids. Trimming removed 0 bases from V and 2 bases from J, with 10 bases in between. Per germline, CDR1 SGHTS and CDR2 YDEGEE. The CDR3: CASSLGQHSTDTQYF. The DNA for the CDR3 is TGTGCCAGCAGCTTGGGGCAGCATTCCACAGATACGCAGTATTTT.

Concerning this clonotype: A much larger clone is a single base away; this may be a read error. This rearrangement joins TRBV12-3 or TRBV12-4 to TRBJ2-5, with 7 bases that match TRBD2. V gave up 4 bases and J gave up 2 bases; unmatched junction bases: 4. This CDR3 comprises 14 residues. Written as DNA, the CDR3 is TGTGCCAGCAGTTCCAGCGGGATACAAGAGACCCAGTACTTC. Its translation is CASSSSGIQETQYF.

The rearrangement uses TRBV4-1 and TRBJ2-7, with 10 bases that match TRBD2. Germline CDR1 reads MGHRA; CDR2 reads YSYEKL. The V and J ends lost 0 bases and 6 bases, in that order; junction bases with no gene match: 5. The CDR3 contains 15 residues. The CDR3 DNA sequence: TGCGCCAGCAGCCAAGATTCAAGCGGGAGGGTCGAGCAGTACTTC. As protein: CASSQDSSGRVEQYF.